This T cell receptor beta chain is from a study of identifying expanded T cells in peripheral blood. Broader study findings: Variance in clone template counts between roughly 2-week samples significantly increased with total template count across all healthy donors. Over approximately two and four weeks, about 15 and 19 clones changed, versus around 1.2 between replicates.

Some clones are missing from TCRdb's copy, which holds only in-frame ones; the method was immunoSEQ multiplex PCR. This table has 120,000 or so clones, approximately 84% appearing once. The CDR3 consists of 17 residues. Germline loops: CDR1 SGHRS, CDR2 YFSETQ. The V segment lost 5 bases and the J segment 2 bases; nucleotides outside the gene matches: 9. A word on this clone: Antigen unknown.

During the collection period, no donor immune events like infections were recorded. The sequencing input was blood. The receptor comes from a person aged 18 to 75 in good health. The chain joins TRBV5-1 to TRBJ2-6; TRBD2 matches at 8 bases. CDR3 sequence: CASSAPPGGAGANVLTF. The CDR3 DNA sequence: TGCGCCAGCAGTGCCCCTCCCGGGGGGGCTGGGGCCAACGTCCTGACTTTC.